This T cell receptor beta chain originates from a study of T cell responses to AZD1222 COVID-19 vaccine. Findings of the study overall: Baseline seropositivity characterized only a handful of AZD1222 recipients. Reportedly, nearly half the spike-specific TCRs target unmutated variant regions. Donor demographics were predominantly white British with a female majority; clonal diversity may be underestimated. Spike was spanned by vaccine-associated CD4 TCRs, which were dominant at 160-218 and 743-854.

Here immunoSEQ multiplex PCR was the method, and the copy in TCRdb shows in-frame clones only, minus some. The sample holds 150,000 or so clones; about 88% are singletons and the top ten take 5.1%. Concerning this clone: Its antigen is unidentified.

In germline, CDR1 is MGHRA, CDR2 YSYEKL. This CDR3 is built from 17 residues. V was pared by 4 bases and J by 5 bases, with 12 bases of the junction left unmatched. The chain carries TRBV4-1 and TRBJ1-5; 9 bases align to TRBD1. The material was peripheral blood, obtained on day 0 of AZD1222 vaccination. The source of this sequence is an adult in good health. The CDR3 is CASSRTTGGLGYQPQHF. The CDR3 DNA sequence: TGCGCCAGCAGCCGTACTACAGGGGGCCTCGGATATCAGCCCCAGCATTTT.